The clone carrying this TCR beta chain was picked up a small number of times. Its antigen remains unknown. Each CDR3 protein is one row after TCRdb ran MiXCR on the 5' RACE reads. The sample records hundreds of thousands of distinct CDR3 sequences, about 12% being singletons. This sample is drawn from a study of identical twins. Unmatched junction bases numbered 3, after V lost 5 bases and J lost 1 base. This CDR3 is built from 14 residues. CDR1 is PRHDT and CDR2 is FYEKMQ in the germline V gene (reference sequence). Study results and limitations: Zero-insertion analyses were open to partial confounding by invariant MAIT and iNKT cells. Recombination models fit unrelated individuals' TCR alpha sharing but underestimated twins'.

This same sample was also part of a study on yellow fever vaccine responses in identical twins.

This chain joins TRBV13 and TRBJ1-1, with 8 positions matching TRBD1. The origin of this receptor is a young woman in good health. The sequenced sample consisted of PBMCs. DNA for the CDR3: TGTGCCAGCAGCACGGACAGGGAGAACACTGAAGCTTTCTTT. Translation: CASSTDRENTEAFF.